These T cell receptor beta chains were read from a single sample in a study of blood T cells in healthy people across ages. MiXCR was run by TCRdb on the 5' RACE reads, yielding one entry per CDR3 protein. The sample has roughly 730,000 distinct CDR3 sequences, roughly 50% seen once. Sequencing was carried out using blood. These TCRs come from a man in his forties or fifties in good health. Each CDR3 is given with its conserved first and last residue. A D gene is named only where the DNA matches it firmly. Rows may omit the clone size; those that give it use once, few, many or a size class.

J	V	size	D	CDR3	DNA
TRBJ2-1	TRBV28	NA	NA	CASKTSYNEQFF	TGTGCCAGCAAAACTTCCTACAATGAGCAGTTCTTC
TRBJ2-5	TRBV5-1	NA	TRBD2	CASSLALAGGPGETQYF	TGCGCCAGCAGCTTGGCACTAGCGGGAGGGCCTGGGGAGACCCAGTACTTC
TRBJ2-1	TRBV28	few	TRBD2	CASTRLILAGGLGEQFF	TGTGCCAGCACCCGACTCATTCTAGCGGGAGGTCTCGGTGAGCAGTTCTTC
TRBJ2-1	TRBV12-3/TRBV12-4	few	TRBD2	CASSFMGLAGGTEQFF	TGTGCCAGCAGTTTCATGGGACTAGCGGGAGGTACTGAGCAGTTCTTC
TRBJ2-1	TRBV9	NA	TRBD2	CASSVASGEVVEQFF	TGTGCCAGCAGCGTAGCTAGCGGGGAAGTGGTTGAGCAGTTCTTC
TRBJ2-1	TRBV10-3	NA	TRBD2	CAIAGSGGAEQFF	TGTGCCATCGCGGGTAGCGGGGGGGCTGAGCAGTTCTTC
TRBJ2-3	TRBV5-1	NA	NA	CASNRESRTDTQYF	TGCGCCAGCAATCGGGAGTCGAGGACAGATACGCAGTATTTT
TRBJ2-5	TRBV24-1	NA	NA	CATSDPRLMGETQYF	TGTGCCACCAGTGATCCGCGGCTAATGGGAGAGACCCAGTACTTC
TRBJ1-6	TRBV6-1	NA	NA	CASRTLIGRPYNSPLHF	TGTGCCAGCAGGACACTAATTGGCAGGCCCTATAATTCACCCCTCCACTTT
TRBJ1-4	TRBV6-2/TRBV6-3	few	NA	CASSYDRATNEKLFF	TGTGCCAGCAGTTACGACCGGGCCACTAATGAAAAACTGTTTTTT
TRBJ1-2	TRBV14	NA	NA	CASSQVRQGIVNYGYTF	TGTGCCAGCAGCCAAGTAAGGCAGGGAATAGTTAACTATGGCTACACCTTC
TRBJ1-6	TRBV28	NA	NA	CASRRTEISNSPLHF	TGTGCCAGCAGACGGACAGAGATTTCCAATTCACCCCTCCACTTT
TRBJ2-3	TRBV7-2	NA	TRBD2	CASSLSGTGGDTQYF	TGTGCCAGCAGCCTGAGCGGGACGGGGGGAGATACGCAGTATTTT
TRBJ1-3	TRBV7-9	NA	NA	CASSLASGLRNTIYF	TGTGCCAGCAGCTTAGCGAGCGGGTTGAGAAACACCATATATTTT
TRBJ1-1	TRBV10-3	NA	NA	CAISSDGNTEAFF	TGTGCCATCTCGAGTGATGGGAACACTGAAGCTTTCTTT
TRBJ2-3	TRBV11-3	few	NA	CASSPVWTSVYDTQYF	TGTGCCAGCAGCCCTGTCTGGACCTCGGTTTACGATACGCAGTATTTT
TRBJ1-1	TRBV5-1	NA	TRBD1	CASSYDRVTEAFF	TGCGCCAGCAGCTACGACAGGGTCACTGAAGCTTTCTTT
TRBJ2-1	TRBV7-3	NA	TRBD2	CASSTKTSGIRNEQFF	TGTGCCAGCAGCACCAAGACTAGCGGGATTCGGAATGAGCAGTTCTTC
TRBJ2-2	TRBV3-1	NA	NA	CASSPQGPRELFF	TGTGCCAGCAGCCCTCAGGGTCCCCGGGAGCTGTTTTTT
TRBJ2-5	TRBV4-1	NA	TRBD2	CASSPGPIAGGPETQYF	TGCGCCAGCAGCCCAGGGCCCATAGCGGGAGGGCCGGAGACCCAGTACTTC
TRBJ2-1	TRBV6-2/TRBV6-3	once	TRBD2	CASSHGTREGNEQFF	TGTGCCAGCAGTCACGGGACTCGGGAGGGCAATGAGCAGTTCTTC
TRBJ2-7	TRBV7-2	NA	TRBD2	CASSREGVITYEQYF	TGTGCCAGCAGCCGGGAGGGGGTGATAACCTACGAGCAGTACTTC
TRBJ2-7	TRBV7-8	NA	NA	CASSFVEGFYEQYF	TGTGCCAGCAGCTTCGTTGAGGGGTTTTACGAGCAGTACTTC
TRBJ1-5	TRBV18	NA	TRBD1	CASSPIQTGSFSGNQPQHF	TGTGCCAGCTCACCGATTCAGACAGGGAGCTTCAGCGGCAATCAGCCCCAGCATTTT